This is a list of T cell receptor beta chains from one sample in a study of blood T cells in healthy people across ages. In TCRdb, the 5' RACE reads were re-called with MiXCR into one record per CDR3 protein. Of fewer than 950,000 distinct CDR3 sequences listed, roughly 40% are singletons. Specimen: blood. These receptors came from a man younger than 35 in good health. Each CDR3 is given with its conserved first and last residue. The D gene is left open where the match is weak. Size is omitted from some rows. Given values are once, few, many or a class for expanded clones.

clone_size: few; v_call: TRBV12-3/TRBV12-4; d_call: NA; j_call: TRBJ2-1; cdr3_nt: TGTGCCAGCAGTTCGCGTCGAAATTACAATGAGCAGTTCTTC; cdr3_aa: CASSSRRNYNEQFF
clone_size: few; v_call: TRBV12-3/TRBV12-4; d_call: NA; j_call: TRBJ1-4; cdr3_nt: TGTGCCAGCAGTTTCAGGGAGGGGGAAAAACTGTTTTTT; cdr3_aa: CASSFREGEKLFF
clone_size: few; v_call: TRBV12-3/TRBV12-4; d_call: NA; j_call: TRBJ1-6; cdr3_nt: TGTGCCAGCAGTACCGCCTACGGTAATTCACCCCTCCACTTT; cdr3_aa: CASSTAYGNSPLHF
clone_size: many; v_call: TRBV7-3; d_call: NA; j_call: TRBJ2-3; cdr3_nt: TGTGCCAGCAGCTTATCGTGGACCTCAGATACGCAGTATTTT; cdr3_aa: CASSLSWTSDTQYF
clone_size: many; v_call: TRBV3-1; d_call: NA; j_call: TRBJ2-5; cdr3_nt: TGTGCCAGCAGCCACCAGGAGAAGGCTAGTCGTTGGGAGACCCAGTACTTC; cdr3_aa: CASSHQEKASRWETQYF
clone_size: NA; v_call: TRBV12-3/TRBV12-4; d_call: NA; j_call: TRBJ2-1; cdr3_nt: NA; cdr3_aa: CAISFLETQFF
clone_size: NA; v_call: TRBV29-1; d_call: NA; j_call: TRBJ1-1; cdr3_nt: TGCAGCGTGGGGGAAGGGGTGGGAGGTGAAGCTTTCTTT; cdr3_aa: CSVGEGVGGEAFF
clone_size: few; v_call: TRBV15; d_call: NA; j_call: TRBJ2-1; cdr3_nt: TGTGCCACCAGCGGAGACGTGTATGAGCAGTTCTTC; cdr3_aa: CATSGDVYEQFF
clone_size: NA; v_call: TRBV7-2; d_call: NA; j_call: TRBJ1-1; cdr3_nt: TGTGCCAGCAGCTTTGGGACAATTTATGAAGCTTTCTTT; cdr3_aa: CASSFGTIYEAFF
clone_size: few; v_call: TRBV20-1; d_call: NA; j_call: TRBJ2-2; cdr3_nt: TGCAGTGCTAGAGACAACAAAGCGAACACCGGGGAGCTGTTTTTT; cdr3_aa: CSARDNKANTGELFF
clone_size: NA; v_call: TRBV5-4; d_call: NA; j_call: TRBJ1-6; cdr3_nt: TGTGCCAGCAGCCGGGAAGGGCTTTCACCCCTCCACTTT; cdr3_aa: CASSREGLSPLHF
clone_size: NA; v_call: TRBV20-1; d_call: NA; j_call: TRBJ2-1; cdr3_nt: TGCAGTGTCAGGAGAGGTTCTGGGCCCCGTGGCTACAATGAGCAGTTCTTC; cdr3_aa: CSVRRGSGPRGYNEQFF
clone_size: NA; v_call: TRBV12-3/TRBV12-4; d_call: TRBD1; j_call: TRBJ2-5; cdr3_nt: TGTGCCAGCAGTTTACACAGGGGTCATGAGCAGTACTTC; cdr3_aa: CASSLHRGHEQYF
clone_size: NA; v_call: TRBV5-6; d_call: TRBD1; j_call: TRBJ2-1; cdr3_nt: TGTGCCAGCAGCTCGTCCCGGGACAGGGGTGAGCAGTTCTTC; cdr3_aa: CASSSSRDRGEQFF
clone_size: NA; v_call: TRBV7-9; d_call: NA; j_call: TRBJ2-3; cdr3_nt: TGTGCCAGCAGCTTGCAGGCCTTGGTGACAGATACGCAGTATTTT; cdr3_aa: CASSLQALVTDTQYF
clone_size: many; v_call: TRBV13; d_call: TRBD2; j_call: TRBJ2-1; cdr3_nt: TGTGCCAGCAGCTTGACGAGCGGGGGGGCGAGAGAGCAGTTCTTC; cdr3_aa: CASSLTSGGAREQFF
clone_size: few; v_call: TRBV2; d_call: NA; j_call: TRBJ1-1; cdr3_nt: TGTGCCAGCTACCCAGGACCACTTACCATGAACACTGAAGCTTTCTTT; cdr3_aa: CASYPGPLTMNTEAFF
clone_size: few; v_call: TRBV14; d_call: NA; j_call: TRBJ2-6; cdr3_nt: TGTGCCAGCAGCCCTAAAGGGTACCCTGGGGCCAACGTCCTGACTTTC; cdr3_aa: CASSPKGYPGANVLTF
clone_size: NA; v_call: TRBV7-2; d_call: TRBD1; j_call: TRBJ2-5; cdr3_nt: TGTGCCAGCAGACTAGGACAGGGGGGAGAGACCCAGTACTTC; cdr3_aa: CASRLGQGGETQYF
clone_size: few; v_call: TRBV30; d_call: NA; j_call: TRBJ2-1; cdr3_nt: TGTGCCTGGAGATTTGAACAGAACAATGAGCAGTTCTTC; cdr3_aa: CAWRFEQNNEQFF
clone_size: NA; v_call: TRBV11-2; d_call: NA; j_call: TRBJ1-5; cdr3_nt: TGTGCCAGCAACACCATGAGAGGGAGGAATCAGCCCCAGCATTTT; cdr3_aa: CASNTMRGRNQPQHF
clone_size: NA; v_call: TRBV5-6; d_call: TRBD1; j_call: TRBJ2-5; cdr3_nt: TGTGCCAGCACCCAGGGGGAAGAGACCCAGTACTTC; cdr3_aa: CASTQGEETQYF
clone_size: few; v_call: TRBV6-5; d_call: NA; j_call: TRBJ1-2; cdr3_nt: TGTGCCAGCAGTTACTCTCCAGTGGTTGGCTACACCTTC; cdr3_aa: CASSYSPVVGYTF
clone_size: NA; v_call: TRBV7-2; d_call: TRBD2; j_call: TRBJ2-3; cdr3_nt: TGTGCCAGCAGCTCTGGTCCAGGGAGGGCAGATACGCAGTATTTT; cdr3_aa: CASSSGPGRADTQYF
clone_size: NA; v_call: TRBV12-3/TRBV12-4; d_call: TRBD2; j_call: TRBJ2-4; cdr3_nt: TGTGCCGAGCAGGGACTAGCGGGGGAGCAGTACTTC; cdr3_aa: CAEQGLAGEQYF
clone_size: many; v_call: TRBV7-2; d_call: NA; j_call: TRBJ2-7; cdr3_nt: TGTGCCAGCAGCTTAACAGGCGGCGGAGGCTACGAGCAGTACTTC; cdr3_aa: CASSLTGGGGYEQYF
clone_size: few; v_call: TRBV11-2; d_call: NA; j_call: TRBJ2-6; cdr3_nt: TGTGCCAGCAGCTCCGGACGGACCTCTGGGGCCAACGTCCTGACTTTC; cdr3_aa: CASSSGRTSGANVLTF
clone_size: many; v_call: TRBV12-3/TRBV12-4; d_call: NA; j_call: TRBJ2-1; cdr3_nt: TGTGCCAGCAGTTTATCAGAGTACAATGAGCAGTTCTTC; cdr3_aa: CASSLSEYNEQFF
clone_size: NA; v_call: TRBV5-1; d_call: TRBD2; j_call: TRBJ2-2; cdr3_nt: TGCGCCAGCAGCTTGGGGGGGGGATCGAACACCGTGGAGCTGTTTTTT; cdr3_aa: CASSLGGGSNTVELFF
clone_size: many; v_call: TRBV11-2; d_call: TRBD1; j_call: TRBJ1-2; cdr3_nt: TGTGCCAGCAGCCCTAGACAGGGGGCAAACTATGGCTACACCTTC; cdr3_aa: CASSPRQGANYGYTF
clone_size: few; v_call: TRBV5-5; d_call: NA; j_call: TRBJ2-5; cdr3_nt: TGTACCAGCAGCTTAGAGAGTTCTTGGGAGCAGTACTTC; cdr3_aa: CTSSLESSWEQYF
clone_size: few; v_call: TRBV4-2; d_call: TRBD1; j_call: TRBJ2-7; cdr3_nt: TGTGCCAGCAGCCAAGATTTCGGGACAGGAACCTACGAGCAGTACTTC; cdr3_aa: CASSQDFGTGTYEQYF
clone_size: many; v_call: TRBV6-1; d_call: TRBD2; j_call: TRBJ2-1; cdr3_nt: TGTGCCAGCAGAGACCCAGGGACTAGCGGGATTCGGTACAATGAGCAGTTCTTC; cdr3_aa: CASRDPGTSGIRYNEQFF
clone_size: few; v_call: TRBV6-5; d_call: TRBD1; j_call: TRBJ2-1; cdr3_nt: TGTGCCAGCAGTCAGACAGGGGGCACGGGCAATGAGCAGTTCTTC; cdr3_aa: CASSQTGGTGNEQFF
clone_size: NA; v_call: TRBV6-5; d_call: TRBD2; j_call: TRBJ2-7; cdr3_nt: TGTGCCAGCAGTTCCCCTGGGGAGCGGGGGCGTGAGAGCTCCTACAATGAGCAGTACTTC; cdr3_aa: CASSSPGERGRESSYNEQYF
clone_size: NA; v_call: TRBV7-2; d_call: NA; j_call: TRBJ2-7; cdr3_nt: TGTGCCAGCAGCTTAGCGGGGGAAGACAATGAGCAGTACTTC; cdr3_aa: CASSLAGEDNEQYF